This record concerns one T cell receptor (beta chain) sequence. No cognate antigen has been identified for it. No clone much larger than this one lies a single base away; base qualities are absent. The data are from a study of post-analysis software for immune sequencing data (dated by TCRdb to the mid-2010s). Turning to the overall study: Recorded disease courses included relapsing-remitting, secondary progressive and progressive-relapsing multiple sclerosis, with some patients lacking subtype annotation. Patient repertoires were compared against ten to twelve previously published healthy control repertoires from donors aged 6 to 25 years. A subset of samples was prepared in parallel using single-end sample barcoding, then pooled and co-amplified after Illumina adapter ligation. Beyond this particular receptor, the publication reports: A handful of TRBV segments, including TRBV5-6, TRBV5-1 and TRBV20-1, were significantly more frequent in patients than controls. The multiple sclerosis patient group was slightly younger than the control group. Direct clustering with F measure showed strong co-clustering of samples prepared in the same batch, prompting a batch-effect correction. Significantly lower normalized Chao1 diversity was found in multiple sclerosis patients than in controls, suggesting substantial peripheral T-cell clonal expansion.

The CDR3 sequence holds 12 residues, the cysteine and phenylalanine included. This entry keeps only the CDR3 DNA: 36 bases, framed from base 1. V is cut by 6 bases and J by 3 bases, and the space between the germline ends is 8 bases. TCR beta repertoires were profiled from peripheral blood of 13 young patients with multiple sclerosis to demonstrate the VDJtools post-analysis software. Multiple sclerosis patients were children and adolescents aged about 6 to 16 years. The receptor library was made with PCR. Data came from an Illumina HiSeq 2500. To reduce PCR and sequencing biases, unique molecular identifiers were incorporated into the TCR beta cDNA libraries. Approximately 500,000 cDNA molecules were obtained per 1 to 10 million input T cells, so each molecule approximated one T cell. Patient libraries were prepared and sequenced with the same protocol used for the earlier healthy control dataset. Samples belonging to the same batch were prepared together, multiplexed and sequenced on a shared HiSeq lane. The authors processed their data as follows. Raw barcoded reads were processed with MIGEC, discarding single-read molecular identifier groups before consensus assembly and CDR3 extraction. Clonotype tables were post-analysed with VDJtools, and diversity was normalized by down-sampling all datasets to the smallest sample size. Repertoire overlap clustering matched CDR3 amino acid but not nucleotide sequences to correct batch-related cross-sample contamination. TCRdb passed the public sequencing reads through fastp at Q25 and MiXCR, retaining productive beta sequences. Rows with a matching CDR3 protein are joined into one entry that keeps the most common DNA and genes. TCRdb, not the authors, supplied the V and J calls. In this sample the table shows about 620,000 distinct CDR3 sequences, roughly 46% of which occur a single time. The top ten hold under 2% of the sample.

The TCR comes from a girl under 18 with multiple sclerosis. The rearrangement joined TRBV12-3 or TRBV12-4 to TRBJ1-1, with the D segment identity uncertain. Sequenced sample: blood. The base sequence is TGTGCCAGCAGAAATAGGGACACTGAAGCTTTCTTT. Translated, this is CASRNRDTEAFF.